This is a list of T cell receptor beta chains from one sample in a study of CD8 T cells in ankylosing spondylitis. One entry per CDR3 protein results from TCRdb running MiXCR on the 5' RACE reads. The sample lists 150,000 to 200,000 distinct CDR3 sequences, over 15% occurring once. Sequencing used blood, either unsorted or a sorted T cell fraction (not recorded which). The receptors originated from a male donor aged 5-30 years with ankylosing spondylitis or in good health (not recorded which). Each CDR3 is given with its conserved first and last residue. Fields, in order: D gene, V gene, clone size, J gene, CDR3 DNA, CDR3 protein. A D gene is named only where the DNA matches it firmly. Not every row has a clone size; where given, it reads once, few, many or a size class.

>TRBD1|TRBV24-1|once|TRBJ2-5
TGTGCCACCTTACTGATGGACAGGGCCCAAGAGACCCAGTACTTC
CATLLMDRAQETQYF
>-|TRBV5-5|many|TRBJ2-3
TGTGCCAGCAGCACCCCCCGGGGGCTTACAGATACGCAGTATTTT
CASSTPRGLTDTQYF
>-|TRBV6-2/TRBV6-3|many|TRBJ1-5
TGTGCCAGCAGTTACTCGAACCCTATTCCTCAGCCCCAGCATTTT
CASSYSNPIPQPQHF
>TRBD1|TRBV5-6|many|TRBJ2-4
TGTGCCAGCAGCTTGGGGCAGGGGGCGCGGAGGGGAGCCAAAAACATTCAGTACTTC
CASSLGQGARRGAKNIQYF
>-|TRBV5-1|many|TRBJ2-1
TGCGCCAGCAGCCCCGGGACCCTGGGGCTTGAGCAGTTCTTC
CASSPGTLGLEQFF
>-|TRBV7-2|many|TRBJ1-5
TGTGCCAGCAGCCCCCAGTCCGGCAGGGATAATCAGCCCCAGCATTTT
CASSPQSGRDNQPQHF
>-|TRBV6-6|many|TRBJ1-1
TGTGCCAGCAGTTCCTGGCACATAGACACTGAAGCTTTCTTT
CASSSWHIDTEAFF
>-|TRBV29-1|many|TRBJ2-1
TGCAGCGTTGAAGGGGGTTACAGCTCCTACAATGAGCAGTTCTTC
CSVEGGYSSYNEQFF
>TRBD1|TRBV20-1|many|TRBJ2-1
TGCAGTGCTAGAGATATGGGACAGGACTACAATGAGCAGTTCTTC
CSARDMGQDYNEQFF
>TRBD2|TRBV4-1|many|TRBJ2-5
TGCGCCAGCAGCCAAGAGGCCGGGACTAGCGTGAAAGAGACCCAGTACTTC
CASSQEAGTSVKETQYF
>-|TRBV12-3/TRBV12-4|many|TRBJ2-1
TGTGCCAGCAGTTTGAGTCTAGGGCTGGGTGAGCAGTTCTTC
CASSLSLGLGEQFF
>TRBD2|TRBV4-1|many|TRBJ2-2
TGCGCCAGCAGCCAAGCTAGCGGGACGTCTGACACCGGGGAGCTGTTTTTT
CASSQASGTSDTGELFF
>TRBD2|TRBV7-8|many|TRBJ2-1
TGTGCCAGCAGCTTAGATGGGGGGGATCTCTACAATGAGCAGTTCTTC
CASSLDGGDLYNEQFF
>-|TRBV7-3|-|TRBJ2-7
TGTGCCAGCAGCCTCCGGGACGGTGGGTACGAGCAGTACTTC
CASSLRDGGYEQYF
>TRBD2|TRBV9|many|TRBJ2-5
TGTGCCAGCAGCGTAGTGGCTAGCGGACAAGAGACCCAGTACTTC
CASSVVASGQETQYF
>-|TRBV6-2/TRBV6-3|many|TRBJ2-1
TGTGCCAGCAGCCTGGAGGGCATTTATGAGCAGTTCTTC
CASSLEGIYEQFF
>TRBD2|TRBV3-1|many|TRBJ2-2
TGTGCCAGCAGCCCCACATGGACTAGCGCCCCGGAGGAGCTGTTTTTT
CASSPTWTSAPEELFF
>-|TRBV5-1|many|TRBJ2-7
TGCGCCAGCAGCCCAACCGTGACAGCCGCCTACGAGCAGTACTTC
CASSPTVTAAYEQYF
>TRBD1|TRBV18|many|TRBJ1-1
TGTGCCAGCTCACCGCAGGGGGTCAGGGAAACTGAAGCTTTCTTT
CASSPQGVRETEAFF
>TRBD2|TRBV4-3|-|TRBJ2-3
TGCGCCAGCAGCCAGTACGGGGCTAGCGGGAGGGGGAGCACAGATACGCAGTATTTT
CASSQYGASGRGSTDTQYF
>TRBD1|TRBV20-1|-|TRBJ2-7
TGCAGTGCAGGCCGGGACAGGGTCTCCTACGAGCAGTACTTC
CSAGRDRVSYEQYF
>-|TRBV20-1|many|TRBJ1-1
TGCAGTGCCAGCGCAGGGAACACTGAAGCTTTCTTT
CSASAGNTEAFF
>-|TRBV5-6|many|TRBJ2-7
TGTGCCAGCAGCTTGTGGGCTCCGTCGGGGGAGCAGTACTTC
CASSLWAPSGEQYF
>-|TRBV20-1|-|TRBJ2-1
TGCAGGCCAACCTTTGGGAATGAGCAGTTCTTC
CRPTFGNEQFF